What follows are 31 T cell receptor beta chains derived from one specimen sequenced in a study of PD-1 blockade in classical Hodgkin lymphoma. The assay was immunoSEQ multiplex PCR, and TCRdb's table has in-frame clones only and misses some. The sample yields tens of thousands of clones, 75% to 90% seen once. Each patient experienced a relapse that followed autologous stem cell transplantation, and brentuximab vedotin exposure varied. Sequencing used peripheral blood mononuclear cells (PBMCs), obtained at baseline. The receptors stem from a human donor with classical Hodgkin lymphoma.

CDR3 sequence: CAWRSGGYTEAFF. The CDR3, as DNA: TGTGCCTGGAGGTCAGGGGGATACACTGAAGCTTTCTTT. The rearrangement uses TRBV30 and TRBJ1-1, with 7 bases aligning to TRBD1. The J segment lost 3 bases and the V segment lost 3 bases, leaving 4 bases of the junction unmatched. The CDR3 spans 13 residues. Germline V gives CDR1 GTSNPN, CDR2 SVGIG (reference sequence).

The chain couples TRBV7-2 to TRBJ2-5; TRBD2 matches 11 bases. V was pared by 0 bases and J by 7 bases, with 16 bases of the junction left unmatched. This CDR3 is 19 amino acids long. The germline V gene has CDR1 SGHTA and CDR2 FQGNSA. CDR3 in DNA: TGTGCCAGCAGCTTAGCGTCGGTCGGAGGACTAGCGGGCCAGGGGACCCAGTACTTC. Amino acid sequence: CASSLASVGGLAGQGTQYF.

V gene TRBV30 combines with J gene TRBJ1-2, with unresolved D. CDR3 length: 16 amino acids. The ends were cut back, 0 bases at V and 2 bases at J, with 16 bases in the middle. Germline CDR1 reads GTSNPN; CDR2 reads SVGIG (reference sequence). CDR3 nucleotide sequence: TGTGCCTGGAGTGTACCACTGGGCAGCCTAAACTATGGCTACACCTTC. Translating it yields CAWSVPLGSLNYGYTF. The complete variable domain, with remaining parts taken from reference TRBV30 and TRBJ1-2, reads SQTIHQWPATLVQPVGSPLSLECTVEGTSNPNLYWYRQAAGRGLQLLFYSVGIGQISSEVPQNLSASRPQDRQFILSSKKLLLSDSGFYLCAWSVPLGSLNYGYTFGSGTRLTVV.

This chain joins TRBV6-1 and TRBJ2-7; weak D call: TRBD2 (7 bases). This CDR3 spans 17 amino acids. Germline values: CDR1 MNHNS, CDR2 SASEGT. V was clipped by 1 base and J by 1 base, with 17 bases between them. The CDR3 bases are TGTGCCAGCAGTGAAGGGTTAGCAGGGGAGGGATCCTACGAGCAGTACTTC. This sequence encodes CASSEGLAGEGSYEQYF.

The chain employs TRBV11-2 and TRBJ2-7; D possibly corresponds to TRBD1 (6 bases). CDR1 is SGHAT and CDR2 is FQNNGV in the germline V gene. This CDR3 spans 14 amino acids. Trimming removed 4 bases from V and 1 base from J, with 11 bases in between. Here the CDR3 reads CASSYQGLSYEQYF. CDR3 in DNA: TGTGCCAGCAGCTACCAGGGGCTATCCTACGAGCAGTACTTC.

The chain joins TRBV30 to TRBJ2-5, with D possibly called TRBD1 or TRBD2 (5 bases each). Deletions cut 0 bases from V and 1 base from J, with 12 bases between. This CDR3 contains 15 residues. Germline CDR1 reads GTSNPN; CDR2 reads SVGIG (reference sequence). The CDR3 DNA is TGTGCCTGGAGTGTAGATTTTGGGACCCAAGAGACCCAGTACTTC. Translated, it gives CAWSVDFGTQETQYF.

The CDR3 region is CASSIGDSYYEQYF. In DNA, the CDR3 is TGTGCCAGTAGTATAGGAGACAGCTACTACGAGCAGTACTTC. The V gene is TRBV19, the J gene TRBJ2-7; weak D call: TRBD1 (5 bases). V was pared by 1 base and J by 3 bases, with 10 bases between. There are 14 residues in the CDR3. The germline V gene has CDR1 LNHDA and CDR2 SQIVND (reference sequence).

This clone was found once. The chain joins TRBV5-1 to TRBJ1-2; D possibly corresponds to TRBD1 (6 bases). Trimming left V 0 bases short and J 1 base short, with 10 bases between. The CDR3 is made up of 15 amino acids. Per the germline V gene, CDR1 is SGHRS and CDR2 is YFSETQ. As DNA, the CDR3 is TGCGCCAGCAGCTTGGCAGGGGCCTTTAACTATGGCTACACCTTC. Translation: CASSLAGAFNYGYTF.

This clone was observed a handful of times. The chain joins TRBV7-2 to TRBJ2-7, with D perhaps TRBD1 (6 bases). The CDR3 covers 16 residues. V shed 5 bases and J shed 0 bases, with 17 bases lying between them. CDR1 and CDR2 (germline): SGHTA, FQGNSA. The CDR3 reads CASSGGSGTLSYEQYF. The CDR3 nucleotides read TGTGCCAGCAGCGGTGGGTCGGGGACACTCTCCTACGAGCAGTACTTC.

CDR3 bases: TGTGCCAGCAGTACTACAGGGGGCGGTCAGCCCCAGCATTTT. This gives the protein CASSTTGGGQPQHF. The chain has TRBV2 and TRBJ1-5, with 9 bases matching TRBD1. From germline, CDR1 is SNHLY and CDR2 FYNNEI. CDR3 length: 14 amino acids. The V segment lost 5 bases and the J segment 6 bases; nucleotides outside the gene matches: 5. The whole variable domain, remainder taken from reference TRBV2 and TRBJ1-5, is EPEVTQTPSHQVTQMGQEVILRCVPISNHLYFYWYRQILGQKVEFLVSFYNNEISEKSEIFDDQFSVERPDGSNFTLKIRSTKLEDSAMYFCASSTTGGGQPQHFGDGTRLSIL.

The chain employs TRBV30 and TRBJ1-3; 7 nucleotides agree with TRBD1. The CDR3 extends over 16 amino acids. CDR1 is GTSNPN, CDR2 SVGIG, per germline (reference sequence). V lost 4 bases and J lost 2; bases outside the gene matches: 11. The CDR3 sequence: CAWNLGQSTAGNTIYF. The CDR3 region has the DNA TGTGCCTGGAACCTGGGACAGTCGACAGCTGGAAACACCATATATTTT.

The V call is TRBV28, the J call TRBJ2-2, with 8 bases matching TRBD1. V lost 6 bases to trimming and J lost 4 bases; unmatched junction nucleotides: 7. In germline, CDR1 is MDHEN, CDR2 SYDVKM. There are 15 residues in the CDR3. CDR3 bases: TGTGCCAGCAGGCAACAGGGGGTAAGCACCGGGGAGCTGTTTTTT. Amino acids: CASRQQGVSTGELFF.

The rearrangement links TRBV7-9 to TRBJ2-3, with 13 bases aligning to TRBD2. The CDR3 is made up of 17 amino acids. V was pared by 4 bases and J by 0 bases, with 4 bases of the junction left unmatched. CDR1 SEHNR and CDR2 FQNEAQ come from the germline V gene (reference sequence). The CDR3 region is CASSSRTSGSSTDTQYF. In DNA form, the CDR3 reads TGTGCCAGCAGCTCGAGGACTAGCGGGAGCAGCACAGATACGCAGTATTTT.

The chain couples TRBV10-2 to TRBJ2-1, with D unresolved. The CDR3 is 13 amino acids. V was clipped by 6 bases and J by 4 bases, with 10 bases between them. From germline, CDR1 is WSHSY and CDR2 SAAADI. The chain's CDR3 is CASRPLGYNEQFF. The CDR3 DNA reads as TGCGCCAGCAGGCCCCTCGGGTACAATGAGCAGTTCTTC.

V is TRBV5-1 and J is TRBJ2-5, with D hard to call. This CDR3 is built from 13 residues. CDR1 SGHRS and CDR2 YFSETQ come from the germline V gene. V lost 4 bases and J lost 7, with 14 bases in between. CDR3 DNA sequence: TGCGCCAGCAGCCTCGCCCCCTCGAGGACCCAGTACTTC. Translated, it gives CASSLAPSRTQYF.

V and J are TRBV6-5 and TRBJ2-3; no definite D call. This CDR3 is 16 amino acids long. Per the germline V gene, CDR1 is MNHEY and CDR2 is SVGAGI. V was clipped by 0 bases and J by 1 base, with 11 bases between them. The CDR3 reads CASSYSGRGGTDTQYF. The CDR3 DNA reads TGTGCCAGCAGTTACTCGGGTCGAGGAGGCACAGATACGCAGTATTTT.

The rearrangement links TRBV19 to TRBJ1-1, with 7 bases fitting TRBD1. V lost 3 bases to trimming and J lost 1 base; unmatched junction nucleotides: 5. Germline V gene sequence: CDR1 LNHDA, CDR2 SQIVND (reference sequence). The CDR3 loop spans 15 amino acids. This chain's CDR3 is CASSIYRTGNTEAFF. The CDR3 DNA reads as TGTGCCAGTAGTATTTACCGGACAGGGAACACTGAAGCTTTCTTT.

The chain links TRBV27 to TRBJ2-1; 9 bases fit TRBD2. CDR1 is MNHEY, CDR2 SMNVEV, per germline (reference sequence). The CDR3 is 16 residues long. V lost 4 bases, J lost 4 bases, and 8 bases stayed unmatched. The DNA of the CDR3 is TGTGCCAGCAGTTGGGGTAGCGGGAGTGGGTACAATGAGCAGTTCTTC. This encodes CASSWGSGSGYNEQFF.

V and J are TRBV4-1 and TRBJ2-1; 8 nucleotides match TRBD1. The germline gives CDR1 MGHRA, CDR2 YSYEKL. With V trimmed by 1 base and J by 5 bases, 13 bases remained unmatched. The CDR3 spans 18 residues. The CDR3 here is CASSQVAQGDLSDNEQFF. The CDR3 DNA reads TGCGCCAGCAGCCAAGTAGCACAGGGGGACCTGAGCGACAATGAGCAGTTCTTC.

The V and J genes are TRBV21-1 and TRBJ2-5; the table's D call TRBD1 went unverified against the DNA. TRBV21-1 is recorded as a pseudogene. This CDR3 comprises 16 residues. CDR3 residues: CASSNNWDNEQETQYF. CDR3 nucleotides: TGTGCCAGCAGCAATAATTGGGACAACGAACAAGAGACCCAGTACTTC.

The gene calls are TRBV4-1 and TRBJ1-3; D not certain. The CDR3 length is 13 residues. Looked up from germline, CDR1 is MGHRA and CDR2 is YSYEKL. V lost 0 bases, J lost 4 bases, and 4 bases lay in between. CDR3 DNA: TGCGCCAGCAGCCAAGAAGGCGGAAACACCATATATTTT. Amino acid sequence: CASSQEGGNTIYF.

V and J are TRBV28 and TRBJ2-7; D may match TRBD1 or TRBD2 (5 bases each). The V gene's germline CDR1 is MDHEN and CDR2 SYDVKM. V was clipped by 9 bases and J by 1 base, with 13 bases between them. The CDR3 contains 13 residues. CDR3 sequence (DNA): TGTGCCAGTATCGGGGCTACGTCCTACGAGCAGTACTTC. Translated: CASIGATSYEQYF. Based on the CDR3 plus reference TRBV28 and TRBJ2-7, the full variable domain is DVKVTQSSRYLVKRTGEKVFLECVQDMDHENMFWYRQDPGLGLRLIYFSYDVKMKEKGDIPEGYSVSREKKERFSLILESASTNQTSMYLCASIGATSYEQYFGPGTRLTVT.

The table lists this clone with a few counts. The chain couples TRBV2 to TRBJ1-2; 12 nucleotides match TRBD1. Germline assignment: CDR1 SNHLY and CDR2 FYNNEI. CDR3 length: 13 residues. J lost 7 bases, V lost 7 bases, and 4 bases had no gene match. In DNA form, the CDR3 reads TGTGCCAGCACCGGGACAGGGGGCTTTGGCTACACCTTC. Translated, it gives CASTGTGGFGYTF.

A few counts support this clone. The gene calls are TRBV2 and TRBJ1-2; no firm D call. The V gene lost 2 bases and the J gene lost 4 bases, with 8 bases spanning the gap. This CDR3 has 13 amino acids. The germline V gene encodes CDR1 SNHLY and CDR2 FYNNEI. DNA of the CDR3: TGTGCCAGCAGTGAATCAGTTTCCTATGGCTACACCTTC. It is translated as CASSESVSYGYTF.

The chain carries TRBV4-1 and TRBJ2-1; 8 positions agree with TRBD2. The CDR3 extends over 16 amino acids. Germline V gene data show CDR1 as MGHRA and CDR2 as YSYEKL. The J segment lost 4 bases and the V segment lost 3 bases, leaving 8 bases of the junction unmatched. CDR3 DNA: TGCGCCAGCAGCCAGGCCTTCTCGGGGGGGTACAATGAGCAGTTCTTC. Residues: CASSQAFSGGYNEQFF.

The CDR3 sequence: CASSEAERHGYTF. CDR3 DNA sequence: TGTGCCAGCAGTGAAGCTGAGAGACATGGCTACACCTTC. V usage is TRBV2 and J usage is TRBJ1-2; D is unclear. The CDR3 is made up of 13 amino acids. In germline, CDR1 is SNHLY, CDR2 FYNNEI. V lost 0 bases and J lost 6, with 8 bases in between. The complete variable domain, with remaining parts taken from reference TRBV2 and TRBJ1-2, reads EPEVTQTPSHQVTQMGQEVILRCVPISNHLYFYWYRQILGQKVEFLVSFYNNEISEKSEIFDDQFSVERPDGSNFTLKIRSTKLEDSAMYFCASSEAERHGYTFGSGTRLTVV.

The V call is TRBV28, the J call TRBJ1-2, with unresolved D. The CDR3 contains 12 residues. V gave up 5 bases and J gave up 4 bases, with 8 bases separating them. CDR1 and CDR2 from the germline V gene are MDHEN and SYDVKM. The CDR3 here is CASSTEVYGYTF. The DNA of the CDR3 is TGTGCCAGCAGTACAGAGGTCTATGGCTACACCTTC.

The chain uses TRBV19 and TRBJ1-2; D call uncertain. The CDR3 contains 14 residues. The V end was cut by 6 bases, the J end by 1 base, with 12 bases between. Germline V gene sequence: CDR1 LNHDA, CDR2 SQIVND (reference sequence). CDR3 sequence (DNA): TGTGCCAGTAGCGACCGAAACCTTAACTATGGCTACACCTTC. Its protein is CASSDRNLNYGYTF.

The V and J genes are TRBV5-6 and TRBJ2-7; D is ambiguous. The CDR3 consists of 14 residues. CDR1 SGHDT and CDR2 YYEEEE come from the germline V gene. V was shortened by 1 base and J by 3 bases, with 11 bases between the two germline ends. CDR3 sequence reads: CASSLSATRYEQYF. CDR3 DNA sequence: TGTGCCAGCAGCTTGTCTGCCACTCGCTACGAGCAGTACTTC.

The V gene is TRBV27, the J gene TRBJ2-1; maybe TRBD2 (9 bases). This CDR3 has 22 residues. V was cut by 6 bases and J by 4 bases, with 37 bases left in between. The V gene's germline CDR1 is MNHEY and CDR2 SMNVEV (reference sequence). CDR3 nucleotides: TGTGCCAGCAGCACAGCGGGGGGAACGGACAGGGTCTGGCGGGAGCCTTACAATGAGCAGTTCTTC. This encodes CASSTAGGTDRVWREPYNEQFF.

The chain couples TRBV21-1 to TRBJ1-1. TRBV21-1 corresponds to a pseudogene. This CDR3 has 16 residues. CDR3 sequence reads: CASRRKYLPWRTEAFF. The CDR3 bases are TGTGCCAGCCGTCGGAAGTATTTACCTTGGAGGACTGAAGCTTTCTTT.